This T cell receptor (beta chain) derives from a study of T cell responses to AZD1222 COVID-19 vaccine. Study conclusions and caveats: Vaccine-associated CD4 TCRs ranged over spike, dominating at 160-218 and 743-854. Epitopes outside B.1.351 and B.1.1.7 mutated regions reportedly drew nearly half of spike TCRs.

The data were produced by immunoSEQ multiplex PCR, yet TCRdb's version contains in-frame clones alone and is incomplete. The sample holds about 83,000 clones, roughly 88% seen once. Germline V CDR1 and CDR2: LNHNV, YYDKDF (reference sequence). The CDR3 spans 14 residues. V lost 9 bases and J lost 2, with 13 bases in between. On this clone: The antigen is not known.

The clonotype was recovered from an adult in good health. Source: peripheral blood, taken on day 0 of AZD1222 vaccination. The rearrangement uses TRBV15 and TRBJ1-4, with D maybe TRBD1 (5 bases). The CDR3 nucleotides read TGTGCCACTACGCGGGGGAGTACTAATGAAAAACTGTTTTTT. It encodes CATTRGSTNEKLFF. The full variable domain, rest sourced from reference TRBV15 and TRBJ1-4, is DAMVIQNPRYQVTQFGKPVTLSCSQTLNHNVMYWYQQKSSQAPKLLFHYYDKDFNNEADTPDNFQSRRPNTSFCFLDIRSPGLGDTAMYLCATTRGSTNEKLFFGSGTQLSVL.